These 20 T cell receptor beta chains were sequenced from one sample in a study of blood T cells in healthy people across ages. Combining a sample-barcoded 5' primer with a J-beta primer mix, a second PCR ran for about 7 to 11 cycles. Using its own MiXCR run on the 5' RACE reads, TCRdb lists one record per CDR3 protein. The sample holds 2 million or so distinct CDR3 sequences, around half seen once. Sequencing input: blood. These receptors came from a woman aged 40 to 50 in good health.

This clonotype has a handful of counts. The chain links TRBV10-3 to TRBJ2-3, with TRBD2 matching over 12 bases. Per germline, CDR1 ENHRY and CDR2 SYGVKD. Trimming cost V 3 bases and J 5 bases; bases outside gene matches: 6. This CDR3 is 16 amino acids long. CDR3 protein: CAISDEGLAGGDTQYF. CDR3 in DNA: TGTGCCATCAGTGATGAGGGACTAGCGGGCGGAGATACGCAGTATTTT.

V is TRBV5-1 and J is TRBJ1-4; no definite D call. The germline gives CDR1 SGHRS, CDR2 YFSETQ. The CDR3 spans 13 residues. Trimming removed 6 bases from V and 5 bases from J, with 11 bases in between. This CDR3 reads CASTQETNEKLFF. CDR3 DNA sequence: TGCGCCAGCACCCAAGAAACAAATGAAAAACTGTTTTTT. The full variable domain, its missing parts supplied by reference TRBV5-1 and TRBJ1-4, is KAGVTQTPRYLIKTRGQQVTLSCSPISGHRSVSWYQQTPGQGLQFLFEYFSETQRNKGNFPGRFSGRQFSNSRSEMNVSTLELGDSALYLCASTQETNEKLFFGSGTQLSVL.

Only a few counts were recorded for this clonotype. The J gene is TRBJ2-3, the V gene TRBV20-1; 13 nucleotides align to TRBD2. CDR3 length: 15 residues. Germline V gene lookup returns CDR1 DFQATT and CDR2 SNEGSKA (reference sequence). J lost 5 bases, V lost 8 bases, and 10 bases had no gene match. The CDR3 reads CSPLSGTSGIDTQYF. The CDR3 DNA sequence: TGCAGTCCCCTATCAGGGACTAGCGGGATAGATACGCAGTATTTT.

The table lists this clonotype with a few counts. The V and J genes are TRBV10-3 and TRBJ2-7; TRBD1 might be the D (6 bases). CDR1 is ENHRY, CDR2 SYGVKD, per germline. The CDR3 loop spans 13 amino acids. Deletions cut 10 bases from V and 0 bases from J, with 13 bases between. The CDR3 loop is CATGLDSSYEQYF. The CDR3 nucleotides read TGTGCCACCGGCCTGGACAGCTCCTACGAGCAGTACTTC.

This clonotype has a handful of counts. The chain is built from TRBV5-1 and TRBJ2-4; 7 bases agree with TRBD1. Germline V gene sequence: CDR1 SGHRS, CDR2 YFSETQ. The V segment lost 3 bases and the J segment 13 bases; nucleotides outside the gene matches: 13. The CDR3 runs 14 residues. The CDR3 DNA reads TGCGCCAGCAGCTCCGGAACCACAGGGGAAGAGCAGTACTTC. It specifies CASSSGTTGEEQYF.

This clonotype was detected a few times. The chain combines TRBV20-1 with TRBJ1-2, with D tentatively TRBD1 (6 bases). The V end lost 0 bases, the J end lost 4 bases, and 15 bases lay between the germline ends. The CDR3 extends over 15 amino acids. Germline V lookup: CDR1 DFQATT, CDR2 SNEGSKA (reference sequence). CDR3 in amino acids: CSAREGATGFYGYTF. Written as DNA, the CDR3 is TGCAGTGCTAGAGAGGGGGCGACGGGGTTCTATGGCTACACCTTC.

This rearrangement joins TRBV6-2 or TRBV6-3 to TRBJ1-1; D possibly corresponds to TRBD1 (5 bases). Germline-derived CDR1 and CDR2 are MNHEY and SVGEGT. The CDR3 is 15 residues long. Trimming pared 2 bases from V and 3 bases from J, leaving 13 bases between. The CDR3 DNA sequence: TGTGCCAGCAGTTACGCAGGGAGGGTCGACACTGAAGCTTTCTTT. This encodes CASSYAGRVDTEAFF.

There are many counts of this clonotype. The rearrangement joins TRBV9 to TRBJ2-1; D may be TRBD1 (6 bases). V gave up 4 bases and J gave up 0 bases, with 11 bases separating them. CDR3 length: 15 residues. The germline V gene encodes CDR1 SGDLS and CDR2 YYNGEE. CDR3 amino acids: CASSPQTGSYNEQFF. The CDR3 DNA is TGTGCCAGCAGCCCCCAGACAGGCTCCTACAATGAGCAGTTCTTC.

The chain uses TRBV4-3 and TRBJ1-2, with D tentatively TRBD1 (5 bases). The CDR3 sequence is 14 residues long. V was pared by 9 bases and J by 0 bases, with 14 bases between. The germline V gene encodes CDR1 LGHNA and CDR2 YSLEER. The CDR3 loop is CASTLRGTNYGYTF. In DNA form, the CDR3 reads TGCGCCAGTACACTGAGGGGTACTAACTATGGCTACACCTTC.

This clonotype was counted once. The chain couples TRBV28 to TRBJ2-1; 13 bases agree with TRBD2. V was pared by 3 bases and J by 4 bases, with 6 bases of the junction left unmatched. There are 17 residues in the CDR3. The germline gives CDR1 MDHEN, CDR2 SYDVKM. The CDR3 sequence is CASSFLGTSGVYNEQFF. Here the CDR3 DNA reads TGTGCCAGCAGTTTTTTGGGGACTAGCGGGGTTTACAATGAGCAGTTCTTC.

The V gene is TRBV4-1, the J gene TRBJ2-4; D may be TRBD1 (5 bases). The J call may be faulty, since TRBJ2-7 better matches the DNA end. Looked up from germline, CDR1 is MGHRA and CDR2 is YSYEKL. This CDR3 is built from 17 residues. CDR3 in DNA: TGCGCCAGCAGCCAAGAGATTTCATGGCAGGGAATTCGCGAGCAGTACTTC. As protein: CASSQEISWQGIREQYF.

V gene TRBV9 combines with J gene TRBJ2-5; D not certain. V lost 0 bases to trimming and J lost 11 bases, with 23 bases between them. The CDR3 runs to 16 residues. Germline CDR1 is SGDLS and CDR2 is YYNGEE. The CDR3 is CASSVGGGSSYNEQYF. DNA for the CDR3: TGTGCCAGCAGCGTAGGAGGCGGCAGCTCCTACAATGAGCAGTACTTC. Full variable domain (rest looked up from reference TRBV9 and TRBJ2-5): DSGVTQTPKHLITATGQRVTLRCSPRSGDLSVYWYQQSLDQGLQFLIQYYNGEERAKGNILERFSAQQFPDLHSELNLSSLELGDSALYFCASSVGGGSSYNEQYFGPGTRLLVL.

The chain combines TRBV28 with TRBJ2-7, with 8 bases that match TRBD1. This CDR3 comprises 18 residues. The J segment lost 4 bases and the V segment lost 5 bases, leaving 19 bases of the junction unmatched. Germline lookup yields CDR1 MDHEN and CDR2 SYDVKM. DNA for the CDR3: TGTGCCAGCAGTACACCCGGGACAGGCGCGCTGGTCGGATACGAGCAGTACTTC. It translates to CASSTPGTGALVGYEQYF.

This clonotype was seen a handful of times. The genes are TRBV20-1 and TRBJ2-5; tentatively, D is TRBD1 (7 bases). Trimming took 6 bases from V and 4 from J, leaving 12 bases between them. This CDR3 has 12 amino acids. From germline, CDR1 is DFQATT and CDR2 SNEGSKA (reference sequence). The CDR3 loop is CSAIQGGETQYF. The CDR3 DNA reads TGCAGTGCCATTCAGGGGGGAGAGACCCAGTACTTC.

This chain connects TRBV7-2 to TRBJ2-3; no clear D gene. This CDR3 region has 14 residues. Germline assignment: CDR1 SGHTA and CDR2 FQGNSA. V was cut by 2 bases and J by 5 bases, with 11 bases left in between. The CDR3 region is CASSLSSSGDTQYF. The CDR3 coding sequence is TGTGCCAGCAGCTTATCCAGTTCCGGAGATACGCAGTATTTT.

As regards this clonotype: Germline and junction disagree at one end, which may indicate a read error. The CDR3 region has the DNA TGTGCCAGCAGCCTTAGCGGGGGGTGGGCAGAGACGCAGTATTTT. Protein sequence: CASSLSGGWAETQYF. The chain employs TRBV7-2 and TRBJ2-3; TRBD2 matches 10 bases. This CDR3 is built from 15 residues. In germline, CDR1 is SGHTA, CDR2 FQGNSA.

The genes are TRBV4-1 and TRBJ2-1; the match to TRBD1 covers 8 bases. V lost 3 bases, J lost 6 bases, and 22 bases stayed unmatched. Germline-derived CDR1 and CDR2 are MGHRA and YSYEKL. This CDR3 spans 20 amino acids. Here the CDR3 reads CASSHFPQGAPPFLRNEQFF. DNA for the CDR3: TGCGCCAGCAGCCACTTCCCCCAGGGGGCCCCCCCTTTTCTACGCAATGAGCAGTTCTTC.

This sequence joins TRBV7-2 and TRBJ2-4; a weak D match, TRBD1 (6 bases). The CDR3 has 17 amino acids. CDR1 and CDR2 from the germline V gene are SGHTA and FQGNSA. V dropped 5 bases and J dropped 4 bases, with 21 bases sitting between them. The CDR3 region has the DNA TGTGCCAGCAGCCCCCCATCCAGGGGCCGTTTTAAAAACATTCAGTACTTC. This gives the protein CASSPPSRGRFKNIQYF. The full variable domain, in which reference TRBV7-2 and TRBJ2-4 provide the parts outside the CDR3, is GAGVSQSPSNKVTEKGKDVELRCDPISGHTALYWYRQSLGQGLEFLIYFQGNSAPDKSGLPSDRFSAERTGGSVSTLTIQRTQQEDSAVYLCASSPPSRGRFKNIQYFGAGTRLSVL.

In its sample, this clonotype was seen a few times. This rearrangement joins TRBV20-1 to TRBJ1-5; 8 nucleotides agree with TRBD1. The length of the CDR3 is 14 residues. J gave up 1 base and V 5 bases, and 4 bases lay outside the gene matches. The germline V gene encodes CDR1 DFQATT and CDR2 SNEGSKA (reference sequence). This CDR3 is CSAGRTGSNQPQHF. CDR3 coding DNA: TGCAGTGCTGGTAGGACAGGGAGCAATCAGCCCCAGCATTTT.

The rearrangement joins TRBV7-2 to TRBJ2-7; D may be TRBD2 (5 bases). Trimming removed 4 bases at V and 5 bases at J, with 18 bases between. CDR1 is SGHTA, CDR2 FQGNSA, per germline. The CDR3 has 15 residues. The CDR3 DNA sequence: TGTGCCAGCAGCTCGTCTGGAACTAGAAATAACGAGCAGTACTTC. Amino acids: CASSSSGTRNNEQYF.